This TCR beta chain is drawn from a study of blood T cells in healthy people across ages. Points from the study as a whole: Per-million-T-cell TCR beta diversity fell roughly linearly with age. For the donors, CMV status was unknown and possibly confounded expanded clonotype changes.

The CDR3 spans 15 residues. Trimming left V 5 bases short and J 13 bases short, with 24 bases between. The germline CDR1 and CDR2 sequences are SGHTA and FQGNSA. Comment on this clonotype: The antigen is not known.

The authors ran a second PCR of roughly 6 to 12 cycles using a sample-barcoded 5' primer and a J-beta primer mix. TCRdb redid the calling of the 5' RACE reads with MiXCR, one entry per CDR3 protein. The sample holds some 790,000 distinct CDR3 sequences, 29% seen once. Sequencing input: blood. The rearrangement uses TRBV7-2 and TRBJ2-1, with D perhaps matching TRBD1 or TRBD2 (6 bases each). This TCR was recovered from a woman aged 80 or over in good health. This chain's CDR3 is CASSPRAVGGGTQFF. In DNA form, the CDR3 reads TGTGCCAGCAGCCCCCGGGCTGTGGGGGGCGGGACCCAGTTCTTC.